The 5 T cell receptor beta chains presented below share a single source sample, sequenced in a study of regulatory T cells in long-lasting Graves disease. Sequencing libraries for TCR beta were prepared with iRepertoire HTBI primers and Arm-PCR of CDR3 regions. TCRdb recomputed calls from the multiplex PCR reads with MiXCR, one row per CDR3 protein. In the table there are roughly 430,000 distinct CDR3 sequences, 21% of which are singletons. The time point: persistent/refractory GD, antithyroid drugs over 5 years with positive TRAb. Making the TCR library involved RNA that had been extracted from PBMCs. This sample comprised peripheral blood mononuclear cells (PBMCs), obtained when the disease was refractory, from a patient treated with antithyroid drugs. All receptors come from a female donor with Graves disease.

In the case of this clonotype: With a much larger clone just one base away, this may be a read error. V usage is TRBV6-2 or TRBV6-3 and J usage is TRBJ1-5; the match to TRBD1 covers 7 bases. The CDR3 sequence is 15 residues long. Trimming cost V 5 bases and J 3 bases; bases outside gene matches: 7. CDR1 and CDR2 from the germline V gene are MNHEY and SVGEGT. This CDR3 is CASSEGTVFNQPQHF. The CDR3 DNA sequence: TGTGCCAGCAGTGAGGGGACAGTATTCAATCAGCCCCAGCATTTT.

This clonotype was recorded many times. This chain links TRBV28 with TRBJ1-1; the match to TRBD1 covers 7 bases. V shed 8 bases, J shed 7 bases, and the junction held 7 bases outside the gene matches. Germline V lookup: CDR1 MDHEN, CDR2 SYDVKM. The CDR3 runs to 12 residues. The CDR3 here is CASARGAGEAFF. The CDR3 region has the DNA TGTGCCAGCGCCAGGGGGGCCGGTGAAGCTTTCTTT.

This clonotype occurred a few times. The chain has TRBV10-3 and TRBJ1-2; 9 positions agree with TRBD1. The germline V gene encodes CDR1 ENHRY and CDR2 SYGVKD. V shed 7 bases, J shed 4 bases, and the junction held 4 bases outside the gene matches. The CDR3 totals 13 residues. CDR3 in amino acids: CAITEGQGYGYTF. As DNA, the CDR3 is TGTGCCATCACCGAGGGACAGGGCTATGGCTACACCTTC.

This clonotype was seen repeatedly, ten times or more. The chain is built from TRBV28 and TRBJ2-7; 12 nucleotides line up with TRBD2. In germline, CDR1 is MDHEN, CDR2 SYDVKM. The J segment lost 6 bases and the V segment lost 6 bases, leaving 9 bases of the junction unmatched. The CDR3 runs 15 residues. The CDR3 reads CASRPSSGRASEQYF. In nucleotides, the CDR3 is TGTGCCAGCAGACCCTCTAGCGGGAGGGCCTCCGAGCAGTACTTC.

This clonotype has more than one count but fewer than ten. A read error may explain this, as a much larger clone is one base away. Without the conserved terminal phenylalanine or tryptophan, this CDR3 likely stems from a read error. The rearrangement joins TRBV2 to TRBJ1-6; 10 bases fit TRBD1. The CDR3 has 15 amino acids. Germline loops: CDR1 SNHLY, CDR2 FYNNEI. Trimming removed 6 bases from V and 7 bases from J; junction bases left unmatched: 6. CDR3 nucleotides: TGTGCCAGCAGAGCCGACAGGGGGCACAATTCACCCCTCCACCTT. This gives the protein CASRADRGHNSPLHL.